This T cell receptor beta chain derives from a study of T cell clonality in common variable immunodeficiency. The repertoire was sequenced with immunoSEQ multiplex PCR; TCRdb's copy has only in-frame clones and lacks some. The specimen gives 40,000 to 65,000 clones without singletons; the ten biggest hold 1.8%. In this sample, this clone turned up many times. Sequencing input: peripheral blood mononuclear cells. This TCR was sampled from a person aged 18 to 75 in good health.

CDR3 amino acids: CASSTRTRPRGETQYF. CDR3 DNA (partial): TGTGCCAGCAGTACCCGGACAAGGCCCCGAGGGGAGACC. The chain recombines TRBV6-2 or TRBV6-3 with TRBJ2-5, with D perhaps matching TRBD1 or TRBD2 (5 bases each). Read data end 3 residues before the CDR3 end; the end is taken from the germline J gene. The germline CDR1 and CDR2 sequences are MNHEY and SVGEGT. V lost 5 bases and J lost 5, with 21 bases in between. The CDR3 length is 16 residues.